Following are 12 T cell receptor beta chains from one sample sequenced in a study of CD8 T cells in ankylosing spondylitis. TCRdb independently ran MiXCR on the 5' RACE reads; one entry per CDR3 protein. The sample comprises around 100,000 distinct CDR3 sequences, less than 25% of which are singletons, and approximately 13% rests with the top ten. Sequencing used synovial fluid, either unsorted or a sorted T cell fraction (not recorded which). These receptors were obtained from a male donor with ankylosing spondylitis.

The sample holds a few counts of this clonotype. The chain links TRBV7-2 to TRBJ2-3, with 8 bases identical to TRBD1. The V segment lost 4 bases and the J segment 6 bases; nucleotides outside the gene matches: 3. This CDR3 has 13 residues. Germline V lookup: CDR1 SGHTA, CDR2 FQGNSA. The CDR3 region is CASSWGQADTQYF. The CDR3 DNA reads as TGTGCCAGCAGCTGGGGACAGGCGGATACGCAGTATTTT.

This clonotype was observed a few times. The gene calls are TRBV2 and TRBJ2-1, with D tentatively TRBD1 or TRBD2 (5 bases each). With 4 bases removed from V and 12 bases from J, the gap between germline ends came to 22 bases. The CDR3 is 15 residues long. Germline V gene sequence: CDR1 SNHLY, CDR2 FYNNEI. CDR3 DNA sequence: TGTGCCAGCAGTGTAGAGGGAAGGGGTTCAATCTGGCAGTTCTTC. This codes for CASSVEGRGSIWQFF.

The CDR3 protein is CATLAPRQRYEQYV. In DNA, the CDR3 is TGTGCCACCCTCGCGCCACGTCAGAGGTACGAGCAGTACGTC. V usage is TRBV15 and J usage is TRBJ2-7; D is undetermined. Germline V gives CDR1 LNHNV, CDR2 YYDKDF (reference sequence). The V end lost 8 bases, the J end lost 4 bases, and 18 bases lay between the germline ends. This CDR3 has 14 residues.

This clonotype was recorded many times. The chain has TRBV11-2 and TRBJ2-7; D is unclear. There are 15 residues in the CDR3. CDR1 and CDR2 (germline): SGHAT, FQNNGV. Trimming took off 1 base at V and 2 bases at J, with 12 bases between the two ends. The CDR3 nucleotides are TGTGCCAGCAGCTTAGGAGCGACATCAGCCTACGAGCAGTACTTC. The encoded protein is CASSLGATSAYEQYF.

The chain recombines TRBV4-1 with TRBJ1-2, with 7 bases fitting TRBD1. Germline V gene data show CDR1 as MGHRA and CDR2 as YSYEKL. The trim removed 0 bases at V and 4 bases at J, leaving 14 bases unmatched. CDR3 size: 18 residues. The CDR3 region is CASSQEYYRTGSPYGYTF. In DNA, the CDR3 is TGCGCCAGCAGCCAAGAATACTACCGGACAGGATCCCCCTATGGCTACACCTTC.

In its sample, this clonotype was seen a few times. This sequence joins TRBV5-1 and TRBJ1-2, with 9 bases identical to TRBD1. V dropped 4 bases and J dropped 6; count of bases not matched to a gene: 10. The CDR3 covers 15 residues. Germline CDR1 is SGHRS and CDR2 is YFSETQ. CDR3 in amino acids: CASSGTGSRVDGYTF. The CDR3 DNA follows: TGCGCCAGCAGCGGGACAGGGTCGAGGGTCGATGGCTACACCTTC.

The genes are TRBV29-1 and TRBJ1-2, with 10 nucleotides matching TRBD1. The V segment lost 5 bases and the J segment 6 bases; nucleotides outside the gene matches: 3. CDR3 size: 12 residues. Germline V gene data show CDR1 as SQVTM and CDR2 as ANQGSEA. The CDR3 region is CSVSGTGDGYTF. CDR3 nucleotide sequence: TGCAGCGTTTCTGGGACAGGGGATGGCTACACCTTC.

V gene TRBV12-5 combines with J gene TRBJ2-1, with a weak D call TRBD2 (5 bases). The germline V gene has CDR1 LGHNT and CDR2 FRNRAP. The length of the CDR3 is 15 residues. The V end lost 3 bases, the J end lost 6 bases, and 15 bases lay between the germline ends. The CDR3 loop reads CASGFEGRSVNEQFF. The DNA for the CDR3 is TGTGCTAGTGGTTTTGAGGGCCGTAGTGTCAATGAGCAGTTCTTC.

This clonotype occurred a few times. The chain uses TRBV18 and TRBJ1-2; D gene ambiguous. From germline, CDR1 is KGHSH and CDR2 LQKENI. The CDR3 length is 15 residues. Trimming took off 3 bases at V and 8 bases at J, with 19 bases between the two ends. This CDR3 reads CASSPSEGSSRGYTF. Here the CDR3 DNA reads TGTGCCAGCTCACCTTCGGAGGGCAGTTCGCGGGGCTACACCTTC. The whole variable domain, filled in from reference TRBV18 and TRBJ1-2, reads NAGVMQNPRHLVRRRGQEARLRCSPMKGHSHVYWYRQLPEEGLKFMVYLQKENIIDESGMPKERFSAEFPKEGPSILRIQQVVRGDSAAYFCASSPSEGSSRGYTFGSGTRLTVV.

This chain uses TRBV7-2 with TRBJ2-3; weak D call: TRBD2 (6 bases). V was shortened by 7 bases and J by 4 bases, with 12 bases between the two germline ends. The CDR3 length is 13 residues. Germline CDR1 and CDR2: SGHTA and FQGNSA. CDR3 residues: CASTRTTPDTQYF. The CDR3 DNA reads as TGTGCCAGCACCCGGACTACCCCAGATACGCAGTATTTT. Based on the CDR3 plus reference TRBV7-2 and TRBJ2-3, the full variable domain is GAGVSQSPSNKVTEKGKDVELRCDPISGHTALYWYRQSLGQGLEFLIYFQGNSAPDKSGLPSDRFSAERTGGSVSTLTIQRTQQEDSAVYLCASTRTTPDTQYFGPGTRLTVL.

The sample holds many counts of this clonotype. The chain recombines TRBV4-1 with TRBJ1-3; D is possibly TRBD1 (6 bases). V was clipped by 1 base and J by 0 bases, with 10 bases between them. This CDR3 is 16 amino acids long. Germline assignment: CDR1 MGHRA and CDR2 YSYEKL. The CDR3: CASSQGTGHSGNTIYF. The CDR3 DNA reads TGCGCCAGCAGCCAAGGAACAGGGCACTCTGGAAACACCATATATTTT.

The chain joins TRBV25-1 to TRBJ1-1; no definite D call. V lost 8 bases and J 0 bases, leaving 16 bases between the germline ends. Germline CDR1 and CDR2: MGHDK and SYGVNS. There are 15 residues in the CDR3. CDR3 protein: CASEPFSGLNTEAFF. The DNA for the CDR3 is TGTGCCAGCGAGCCCTTCTCGGGGTTGAACACTGAAGCTTTCTTT.